The source of this T cell receptor (beta chain) is a study of identical twins. This CDR3 contains 14 residues. The germline V and J ends were trimmed by 6 bases and 2 bases, with 13 bases remaining between them. CDR1 and CDR2 from the germline V gene are ENHRY and SYGVKD. This clonotype appeared a few times. cDNA carried unique molecular identifiers, and a universal primer site was added by template switching. One entry per CDR3 protein, called by TCRdb with MiXCR from the 5' RACE reads. The data hold 200,000 or so distinct CDR3 sequences, with around a sixth observed a single time. These records were also assigned to another study, of T cells expressing NK-cell markers.

Source material: CD8+ T cells sorted from blood. The clonotype was recovered from a woman aged 18-29 years in good health. The chain joins TRBV10-3 to TRBJ2-5; possibly TRBD2 for D (6 bases). The CDR3 loop reads CAIRGGDGQETQYF. DNA for the CDR3: TGTGCCATCAGAGGAGGGGACGGGCAAGAGACCCAGTACTTC.